The sequence of this T cell receptor beta chain was determined in a study of CD8+ T cells in alopecia areata. This clone was picked up a small number of times. The antigen is not known. Study-level findings and limits: Given one nonresponder, whether baseline CD8+ expansion relates to response remains uncertain. Possibly because of HLA-related factors, TCR sharing was less clear across patients than in mice.

cDNA serving as the sequencing template came from extracted, reverse transcribed RNA. Method: immunoSEQ multiplex PCR; TCRdb's copy keeps in-frame clones and lacks some. The sample includes over 250,000 clones, roughly 60% of them seen just once. CDR3 length: 16 amino acids. Germline CDR1 reads SGHDN; CDR2 reads FVKESK. The ends lost 2 bases at V and 4 bases at J; junction bases unmatched: 8. Treatment specified: oral pan-JAK inhibitor, 5-10 mg twice daily. It was from PBMCs that CD4+ and CD8+ T cells were sorted. The sample was CD4+ T cells sorted from blood, taken at approximately week 51, from a patient treated with tofacitinib. This TCR derives from a human donor with alopecia areata. The genes are TRBV14 and TRBJ2-7; 10 nucleotides align to TRBD2. The CDR3 DNA is TGTGCCAGCAGCCAACTCAATAGCGGGGGGCTTTACGAGCAGTACTTC. Translated, it gives CASSQLNSGGLYEQYF. Together with reference TRBV14 and TRBJ2-7, the CDR3 gives the full variable domain: EAGVTQFPSHSVIEKGQTVTLRCDPISGHDNLYWYRRVMGKEIKFLLHFVKESKQDESGMPNNRFLAERTGGTYSTLKVQPAELEDSGVYFCASSQLNSGGLYEQYFGPGTRLTVT.